This T cell receptor (beta chain) was identified during a study of regulatory T cells in long-lasting Graves disease. iRepertoire HTBI primers and Arm-PCR of CDR3 regions built TCR beta libraries. As processed by the authors: Across the samples, identification revealed some 59 TRBV and 13 to 15 TRBJ segments. TCRdb analysed the multiplex PCR reads with MiXCR anew, one entry per CDR3 protein. The V and J calls were determined by TCRdb, not by the authors. The sample gives more than 300,000 distinct CDR3 sequences, around 19% of which show up once; 29% is in the top ten. Specified time point: persistent/refractory GD, antithyroid drugs over 5 years with positive TRAb. The TCR library was prepared using RNA isolated from PBMCs. V was shortened by 11 bases and J by 0 bases, with 14 bases between the two germline ends. Per germline, CDR1 MNHNS and CDR2 SASEGT. The CDR3 covers 14 residues.

V and J are TRBV6-1 and TRBJ1-3; perhaps TRBD1 as D (5 bases). The receptor was isolated from a female donor with Graves disease. The input for sequencing was peripheral blood mononuclear cells (PBMCs), taken when the disease was refractory, from a patient treated with antithyroid drugs. As DNA, the CDR3 is TGTGCCGCGACTCAGGGCTTCTCTGGAAACACCATATATTTT. It specifies CAATQGFSGNTIYF.